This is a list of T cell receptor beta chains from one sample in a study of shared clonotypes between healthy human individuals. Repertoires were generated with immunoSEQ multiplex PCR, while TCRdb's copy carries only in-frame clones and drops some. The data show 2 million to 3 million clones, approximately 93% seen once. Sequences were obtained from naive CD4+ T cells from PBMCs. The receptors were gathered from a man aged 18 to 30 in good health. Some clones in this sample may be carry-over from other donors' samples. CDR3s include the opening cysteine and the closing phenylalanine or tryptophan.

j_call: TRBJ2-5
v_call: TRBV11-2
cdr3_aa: CASSLVGKTQYF

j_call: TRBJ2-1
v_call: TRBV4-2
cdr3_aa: CASSHSSDNEQFF

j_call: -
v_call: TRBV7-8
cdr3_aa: CASSPYAGTAYEQYF

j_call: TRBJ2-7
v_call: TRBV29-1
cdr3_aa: CSVEYGQGEHF

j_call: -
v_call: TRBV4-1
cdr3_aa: CASSQVADYSYEQYF

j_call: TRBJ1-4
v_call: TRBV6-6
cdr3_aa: CASSKGPNNEKLFF

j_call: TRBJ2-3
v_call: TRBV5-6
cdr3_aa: CASSTGLAGAWTDTQYF

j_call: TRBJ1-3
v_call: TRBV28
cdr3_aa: CASSFYRGSGNTIYF

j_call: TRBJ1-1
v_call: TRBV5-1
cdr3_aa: CASSLGDRVFTEAFF

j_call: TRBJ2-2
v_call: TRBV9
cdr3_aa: CASSARPNTGELFF

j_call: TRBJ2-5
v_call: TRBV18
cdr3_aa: CASSPSSGPETQYF

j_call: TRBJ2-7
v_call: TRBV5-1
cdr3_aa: CASSIQGVNEQYF

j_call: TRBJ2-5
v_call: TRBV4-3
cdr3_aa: CASSQETAQETQYF

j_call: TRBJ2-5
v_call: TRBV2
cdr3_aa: CASSERPPGQGETQYF

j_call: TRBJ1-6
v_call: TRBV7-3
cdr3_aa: CASSLMGPRVSPLHF

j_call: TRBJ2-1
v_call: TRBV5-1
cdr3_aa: CASSTSGSKNNEQFF

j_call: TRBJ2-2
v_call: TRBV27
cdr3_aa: CASSLYGVDSGRAVTGELFF

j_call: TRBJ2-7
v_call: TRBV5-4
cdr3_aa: CASSPNRGRASYEQYF

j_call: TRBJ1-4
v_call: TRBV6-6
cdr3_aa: CASRTPGSEKLFF

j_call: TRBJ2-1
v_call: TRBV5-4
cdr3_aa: CASSSGLISSYNEQFF

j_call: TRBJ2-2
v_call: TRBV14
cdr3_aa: CASSQGGSFAGELFF

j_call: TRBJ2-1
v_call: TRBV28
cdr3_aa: CASSPPGGSAYNEQFF

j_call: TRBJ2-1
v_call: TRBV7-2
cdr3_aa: CASSLAFGSYNEQFF

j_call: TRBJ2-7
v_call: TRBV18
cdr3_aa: CASSRPGSGGYEQYF

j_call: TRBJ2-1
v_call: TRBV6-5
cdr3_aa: CASSLGTRRTEQFF

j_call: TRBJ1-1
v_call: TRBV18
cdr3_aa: CASSLNRVGTEAFF

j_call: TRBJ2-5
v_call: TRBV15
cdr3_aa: CATSMRAPLQETQYF

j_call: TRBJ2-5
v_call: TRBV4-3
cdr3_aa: CASSQDIGGRSETQYF

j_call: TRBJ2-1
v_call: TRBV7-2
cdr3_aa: CASSRGAYNEQFF

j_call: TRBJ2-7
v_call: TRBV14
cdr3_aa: CASSQDSHEQYF

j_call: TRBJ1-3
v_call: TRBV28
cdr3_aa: CASNLPRSGNTIYF

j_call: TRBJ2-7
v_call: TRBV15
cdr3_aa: CATSRGSGQGTYEQYF

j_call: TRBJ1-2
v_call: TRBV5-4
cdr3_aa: CASSLLRTGNYGYTF

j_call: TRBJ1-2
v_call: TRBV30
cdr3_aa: CAWSPGTGAGGYTF

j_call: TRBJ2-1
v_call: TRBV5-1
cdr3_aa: CASSLLASGSNEQFF

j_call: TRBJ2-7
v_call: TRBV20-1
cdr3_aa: CSAKVRYEQYF

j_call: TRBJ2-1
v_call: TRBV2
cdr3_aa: CASSEQESSYNEQFF

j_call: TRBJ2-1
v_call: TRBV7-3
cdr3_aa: CASSPNAGQGYNEQFF

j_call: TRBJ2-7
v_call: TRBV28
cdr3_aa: CASRIAVAGRGEQYF

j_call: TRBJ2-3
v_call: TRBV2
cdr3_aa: CASSPSSTDTQYF